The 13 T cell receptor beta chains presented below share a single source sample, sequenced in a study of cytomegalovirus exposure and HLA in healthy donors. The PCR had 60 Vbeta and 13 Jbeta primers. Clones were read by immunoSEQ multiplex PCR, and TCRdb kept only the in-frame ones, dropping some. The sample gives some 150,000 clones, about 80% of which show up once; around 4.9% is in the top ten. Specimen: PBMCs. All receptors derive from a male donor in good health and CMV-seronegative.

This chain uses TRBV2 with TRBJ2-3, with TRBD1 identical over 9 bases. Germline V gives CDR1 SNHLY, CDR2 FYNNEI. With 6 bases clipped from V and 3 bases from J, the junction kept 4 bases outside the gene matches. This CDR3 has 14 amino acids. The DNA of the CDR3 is TGTGCCAGCAGGCCGGGACAGGGAACAGATACGCAGTATTTT. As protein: CASRPGQGTDTQYF. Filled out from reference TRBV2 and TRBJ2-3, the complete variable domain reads EPEVTQTPSHQVTQMGQEVILRCVPISNHLYFYWYRQILGQKVEFLVSFYNNEISEKSEIFDDQFSVERPDGSNFTLKIRSTKLEDSAMYFCASRPGQGTDTQYFGPGTRLTVL.

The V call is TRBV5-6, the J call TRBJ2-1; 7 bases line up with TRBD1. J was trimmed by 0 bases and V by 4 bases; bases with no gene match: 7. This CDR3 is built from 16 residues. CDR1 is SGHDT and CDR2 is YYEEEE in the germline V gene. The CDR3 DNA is TGTGCCAGCAGCGCCGGGACAGCGAGCTCCTACAATGAGCAGTTCTTC. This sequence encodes CASSAGTASSYNEQFF.

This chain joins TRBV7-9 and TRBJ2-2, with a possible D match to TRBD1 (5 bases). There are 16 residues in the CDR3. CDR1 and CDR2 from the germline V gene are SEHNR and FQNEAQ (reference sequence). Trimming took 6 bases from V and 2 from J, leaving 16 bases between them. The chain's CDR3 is CASSTSGKGNTGELFF. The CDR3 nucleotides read TGTGCCAGCAGTACTTCAGGGAAGGGAAACACCGGGGAGCTGTTTTTT.

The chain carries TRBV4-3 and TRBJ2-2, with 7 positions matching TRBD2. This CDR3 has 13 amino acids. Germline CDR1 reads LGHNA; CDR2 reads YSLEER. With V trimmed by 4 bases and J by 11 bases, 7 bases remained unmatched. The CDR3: CASSRGLVGELFF. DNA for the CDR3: TGCGCCAGCAGCCGAGGACTAGTCGGAGAGCTGTTTTTT.

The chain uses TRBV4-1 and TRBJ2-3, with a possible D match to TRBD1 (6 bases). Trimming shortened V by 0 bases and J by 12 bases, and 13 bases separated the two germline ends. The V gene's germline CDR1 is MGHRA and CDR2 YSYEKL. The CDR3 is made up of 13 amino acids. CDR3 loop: CASSQEGAQGQYF. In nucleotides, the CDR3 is TGCGCCAGCAGCCAAGAAGGGGCACAGGGCCAGTATTTT.

The CDR3 reads CASNRQGGDTEAFF. For the CDR3, the DNA is TGTGCCAGCAACCGACAGGGGGGGGACACTGAAGCTTTCTTT. The V and J genes are TRBV4-2 and TRBJ1-1; 9 bases map to TRBD1. J lost 3 bases, V lost 7 bases, and 6 bases had no gene match. The CDR3 extends over 14 amino acids. Germline V gives CDR1 LGHNA, CDR2 YNFKEQ.

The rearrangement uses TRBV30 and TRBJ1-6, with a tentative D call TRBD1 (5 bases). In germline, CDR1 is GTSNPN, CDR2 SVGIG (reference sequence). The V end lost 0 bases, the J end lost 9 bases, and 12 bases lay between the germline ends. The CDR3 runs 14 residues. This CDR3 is CAWSVARGGSPLHF. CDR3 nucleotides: TGTGCCTGGAGTGTAGCAAGGGGAGGTTCACCCCTCCACTTT. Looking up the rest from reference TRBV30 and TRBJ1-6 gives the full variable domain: SQTIHQWPATLVQPVGSPLSLECTVEGTSNPNLYWYRQAAGRGLQLLFYSVGIGQISSEVPQNLSASRPQDRQFILSSKKLLLSDSGFYLCAWSVARGGSPLHFGNGTRLTVT.

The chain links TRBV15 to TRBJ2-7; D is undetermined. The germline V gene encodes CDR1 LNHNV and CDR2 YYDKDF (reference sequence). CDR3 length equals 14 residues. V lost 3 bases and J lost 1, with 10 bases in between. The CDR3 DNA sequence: TGTGCCACCAGCAGCGATGTACGGTCCTACGAGCAGTACTTC. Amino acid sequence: CATSSDVRSYEQYF.

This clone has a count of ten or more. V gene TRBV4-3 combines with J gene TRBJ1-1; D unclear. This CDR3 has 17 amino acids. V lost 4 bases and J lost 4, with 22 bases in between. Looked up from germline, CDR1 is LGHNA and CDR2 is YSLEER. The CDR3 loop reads CASSPQFGGVQRTEAFF. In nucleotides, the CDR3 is TGCGCCAGCAGCCCCCAGTTTGGCGGGGTGCAGCGCACTGAAGCTTTCTTT.

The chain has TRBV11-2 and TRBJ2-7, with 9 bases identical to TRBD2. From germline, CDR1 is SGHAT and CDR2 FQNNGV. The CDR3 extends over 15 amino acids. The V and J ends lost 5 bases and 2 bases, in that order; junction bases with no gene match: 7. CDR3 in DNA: TGTGCCAGCAGCCCCTCTAGCGGGGAAACCTACGAGCAGTACTTC. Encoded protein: CASSPSSGETYEQYF.

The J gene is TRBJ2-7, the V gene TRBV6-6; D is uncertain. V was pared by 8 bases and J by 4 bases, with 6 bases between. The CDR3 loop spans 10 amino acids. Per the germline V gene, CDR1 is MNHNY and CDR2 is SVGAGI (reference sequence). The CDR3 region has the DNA TGTGCCAGCGGCCCGTACGAGCAGTACTTC. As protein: CASGPYEQYF.

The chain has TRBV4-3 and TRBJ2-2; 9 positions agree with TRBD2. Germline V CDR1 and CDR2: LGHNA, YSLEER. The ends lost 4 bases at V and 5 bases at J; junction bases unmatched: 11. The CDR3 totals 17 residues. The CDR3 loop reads CASSLGLGLAPTGELFF. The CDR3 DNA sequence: TGCGCCAGCAGCCTCGGACTGGGACTAGCACCGACCGGGGAGCTGTTTTTT.

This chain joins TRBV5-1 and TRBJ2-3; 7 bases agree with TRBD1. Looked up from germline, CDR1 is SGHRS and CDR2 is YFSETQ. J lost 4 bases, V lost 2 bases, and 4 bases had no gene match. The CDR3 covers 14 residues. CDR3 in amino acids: CASSFQGDSDTQYF. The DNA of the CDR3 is TGCGCCAGCAGCTTCCAGGGGGATTCAGATACGCAGTATTTT.